This T cell receptor beta chain stems from a study of blood T cell repertoires in COVID-19. Overall study: Samples representing acute and convalescent COVID-19 were sourced from the United States, Italy and Spain. Sources were T cells, B-cell-depleted T cells, or PBMCs; the material itself was cDNA or gDNA.

How the authors handled the data: Amplifying reference gene primers gave estimates of nucleated cell counts. Profiled with immunoSEQ multiplex PCR; TCRdb holds only in-frame clones, not every one. That table gives V, J and clone size, and the DNA gave D and trimming. The sample has 55,000 to 70,000 clones; approximately 86% are singletons. The source is a man in his fifties or sixties with acute or convalescent COVID-19. The sequencing sample was made of peripheral blood.

The CDR3 spells CASSERGSDTQYF. Written as DNA, the CDR3 is TGTGCCAGCAGTGAACGGGGATCAGATACGCAGTATTTT. The chain couples TRBV6-1 to TRBJ2-3; a possible D gene is TRBD2 (5 bases). Germline V gives CDR1 MNHNS, CDR2 SASEGT. V lost 2 bases and J lost 4, with 7 bases in between. The CDR3 has 13 residues.